Listed here are 27 T cell receptor beta chains from one sample, sequenced in a study of Graves' ophthalmopathy and Graves' hyperthyroidism. Amplified TCR beta CDR3 regions were obtained using RNA transcripts as template. The authors performed first-round RT-PCR with HTBI primers and then a second-round multiplex PCR. Each CDR3 protein is one row after TCRdb ran MiXCR on the multiplex PCR reads. There are 680,000 or so distinct CDR3 sequences in the sample; about 20% occur only once, and around 6.5% lies in the top ten. Sequencing was done on a sample of peripheral blood. The receptors stem from a woman younger than 30 with stable Graves' hyperthyroidism. Some clones in this sample may be carry-over from other donors' samples.

This clonotype occurred many times. The rearrangement uses TRBV11-1 and TRBJ2-2; TRBD2 agrees at 8 bases. V gave up 5 bases and J gave up 4 bases; unmatched junction bases: 12. The CDR3 loop spans 17 amino acids. CDR1 and CDR2 from the germline V gene are SGHAT and FQDESV (reference sequence). CDR3 DNA: TGTGCCAGCAGCCCGCCGGGACTAGTCGGAATCACCGGGGAGCTGTTTTTT. Its protein product is CASSPPGLVGITGELFF.

This clonotype was seen at least ten times. V is TRBV27 and J is TRBJ2-5, with TRBD1 as a possible D gene (8 bases). This CDR3 comprises 16 residues. CDR1 and CDR2 from the germline V gene are MNHEY and SMNVEV (reference sequence). Between the trimmed V and J ends, which lost 5 bases and 4 bases, there was a span of 20 bases. CDR3 DNA sequence: TGTGCCAGCAGTCCCCTAAGGACAGGGAGGGGAGAGACCCAGTACTTC. Its protein product is CASSPLRTGRGETQYF.

The chain employs TRBV12-3 or TRBV12-4 and TRBJ1-1; D not resolved. V was pared by 7 bases and J by 3 bases, with 15 bases between. The CDR3 has 14 residues. CDR3 region: CASTQDQSHTEAFF. The CDR3 bases are TGTGCCAGCACCCAGGACCAGAGTCACACTGAAGCTTTCTTT.

This clonotype was counted ten times or more. The chain links TRBV12-5 to TRBJ1-2; tentatively, D is TRBD1 (6 bases). Germline loops: CDR1 LGHNT, CDR2 FRNRAP. Trimming pared 2 bases from V and 8 bases from J, leaving 12 bases between. The CDR3 consists of 13 residues. CDR3 in amino acids: CASGLWGARGYTF. Written as DNA, the CDR3 is TGTGCTAGTGGTTTGTGGGGGGCGCGAGGCTACACCTTC.

This chain connects TRBV4-2 to TRBJ2-3; 8 nucleotides align to TRBD2. Germline V CDR1 and CDR2: LGHNA, YNFKEQ. The CDR3 runs to 17 residues. J lost 3 bases, V lost 4 bases, and 12 bases had no gene match. The CDR3 DNA reads TGTGCCAGCAGCCTCAAAACAGGAGCGGGGGAAACAGATACGCAGTATTTT. Translated: CASSLKTGAGETDTQYF.

In its sample, this clonotype was seen many times. The chain employs TRBV12-3 or TRBV12-4 and TRBJ1-1; unclear D gene. V was cut by 7 bases and J by 0 bases, with 9 bases left in between. The CDR3 is 13 residues long. CDR3 loop: CASTTDLNTEAFF. The CDR3 coding sequence is TGTGCCAGCACTACGGACCTGAACACTGAAGCTTTCTTT.

This clonotype was detected many times. CDR3 protein: CASSQQAKALYGYTF. The DNA for the CDR3 is TGTGCCAGCAGCCAGCAGGCAAAGGCCCTATATGGCTACACCTTC. This chain connects TRBV12-3 or TRBV12-4 to TRBJ1-2, with unresolved D. This CDR3 region has 15 residues. V shed 6 bases and J shed 5 bases, with 19 bases lying between them.

This clonotype appeared many times. The chain links TRBV12-3 or TRBV12-4 to TRBJ2-2; perhaps TRBD1 as D (6 bases). V was clipped by 8 bases and J by 5 bases, with 15 bases between them. The CDR3 extends over 14 amino acids. CDR3 region: CASSRTAGTGELFF. In nucleotides, the CDR3 is TGTGCCAGCTCAAGGACAGCCGGAACCGGGGAGCTGTTTTTT.

This clonotype has at least ten counts. The chain links TRBV12-3 or TRBV12-4 to TRBJ1-5; TRBD1 agrees at 11 bases. This CDR3 is 18 amino acids long. V was pared by 6 bases and J by 0 bases, with 10 bases of the junction left unmatched. The CDR3 DNA follows: TGTGCCAGCAGCCCGGGACAGGGGGTGTGGGGTAGCAATCAGCCCCAGCATTTT. This translates into CASSPGQGVWGSNQPQHF.

This clonotype was seen repeatedly, ten times or more. The rearrangement links TRBV6-2 or TRBV6-3 to TRBJ1-5; D unresolved. The CDR3 spans 15 residues. The germline V and J ends were trimmed by 0 bases and 5 bases, with 11 bases remaining between them. Germline CDR1 is MNHEY and CDR2 is SVGEGT. The CDR3 region is CASSYSGIFDQPQHF. CDR3 DNA: TGTGCCAGCAGTTACTCAGGGATTTTTGATCAGCCCCAGCATTTT.

This clonotype came up many times. The J gene is TRBJ2-5, the V gene TRBV5-1; D is unclear. Germline CDR1 and CDR2: SGHRS and YFSETQ. Trimming took 4 bases from V and 2 from J, leaving 9 bases between them. The CDR3 is 13 residues long. CDR3 nucleotide sequence: TGCGCCAGCAGCCTTAGACCTCAAGAGACCCAGTACTTC. This sequence encodes CASSLRPQETQYF.

As regards this clonotype: This sequence may be a read error, since a much larger clone differs from it by one base. V gene TRBV7-9 combines with J gene TRBJ2-5; 9 bases align to TRBD1. The CDR3 has 13 residues. Germline V gene data show CDR1 as SEHNR and CDR2 as FQNEAQ (reference sequence). CDR3 nucleotides: TGTGCCAGCAGCTACAGGGGGCGAGAGACCCATTACTTC. Translated, it gives CASSYRGRETHYF.

The chain links TRBV19 to TRBJ2-5, with TRBD1 matching over 11 bases. The CDR3 is made up of 15 amino acids. Germline CDR1 and CDR2: LNHDA and SQIVND (reference sequence). With 5 bases clipped from V and 5 bases from J, the junction kept 7 bases outside the gene matches. The CDR3 DNA follows: TGTGCCAGTAGTTCGTCCGGGACAGGGGGGGAGACCCAGTACTTC. It yields the protein CASSSSGTGGETQYF.

The V and J genes are TRBV15 and TRBJ2-7, with D uncertain. This CDR3 is built from 13 residues. The germline gives CDR1 LNHNV, CDR2 YYDKDF (reference sequence). V dropped 3 bases and J dropped 2 bases, with 8 bases sitting between them. This chain's CDR3 is CATSSTEPYEQYF. CDR3 nucleotide sequence: TGTGCCACCAGCAGCACAGAACCCTACGAGCAGTACTTC. Supplemented by reference TRBV15 and TRBJ2-7, the full variable domain reads DAMVIQNPRYQVTQFGKPVTLSCSQTLNHNVMYWYQQKSSQAPKLLFHYYDKDFNNEADTPDNFQSRRPNTSFCFLDIRSPGLGDTAMYLCATSSTEPYEQYFGPGTRLTVT.

This clonotype was observed many times. The V call is TRBV11-2, the J call TRBJ2-5, with D possibly matching TRBD1 (5 bases). The CDR3 is 16 residues long. V shed 4 bases and J shed 7 bases, with 22 bases lying between them. CDR1 SGHAT and CDR2 FQNNGV come from the germline V gene. The CDR3 bases are TGTGCCAGCAGCTCCCGGACGGACACCTTGGCTCGGACCCAGTACTTC. Protein product: CASSSRTDTLARTQYF.

The chain employs TRBV2 and TRBJ1-1; D might be TRBD1 (6 bases). V was cut by 2 bases and J by 1 base, with 11 bases left in between. CDR1 SNHLY and CDR2 FYNNEI come from the germline V gene. The CDR3 length is 15 residues. The CDR3 coding sequence is TGTGCCAGCAGTGAACTAAGGGGGGCGAACACTGAAGCTTTCTTT. Amino acid sequence: CASSELRGANTEAFF.

V is TRBV7-2 and J is TRBJ2-5; tentative D call: TRBD2 (6 bases). The germline CDR1 and CDR2 sequences are SGHTA and FQGNSA. This CDR3 is 14 amino acids long. V shed 1 base and J shed 4 bases, with 10 bases lying between them. CDR3 residues: CASSLGTIGETQYF. The CDR3 nucleotides are TGTGCCAGCAGCTTAGGGACTATCGGAGAGACCCAGTACTTC.

This clonotype has a count of ten or more. This sequence joins TRBV13 and TRBJ2-7; no clear D gene. Germline values: CDR1 PRHDT, CDR2 FYEKMQ (reference sequence). The CDR3 length is 12 residues. The ends were cut back, 5 bases at V and 9 bases at J, with 14 bases in the middle. The CDR3 is CASSPSPRWQYF. The CDR3 bases are TGTGCCAGCAGCCCAAGCCCTCGTTGGCAGTACTTC.

Ten or more counts support this clonotype. The chain recombines TRBV19 with TRBJ1-1; D possibly corresponds to TRBD1 (5 bases). The CDR3 runs 16 residues. The germline CDR1 and CDR2 sequences are LNHDA and SQIVND (reference sequence). V lost 5 bases, J lost 3 bases, and 19 bases lay in between. Written as DNA, the CDR3 is TGTGCCAGTAGTCCCGTTTACAGTAAGGGGTACACTGAAGCTTTCTTT. It is translated as CASSPVYSKGYTEAFF.

The V and J genes are TRBV6-5 and TRBJ2-2, with D uncertain. Per the germline V gene, CDR1 is MNHEY and CDR2 is SVGAGI. V dropped 0 bases and J dropped 4 bases, with 6 bases sitting between them. The CDR3 has 14 amino acids. CDR3 residues: CASSYSLSTGELFF. The CDR3 DNA is TGTGCCAGCAGTTACTCGCTTTCCACCGGGGAGCTGTTTTTT.

The genes are TRBV12-3 or TRBV12-4 and TRBJ1-1; TRBD1 might be the D (5 bases). Trimming stripped 6 bases from V and 5 bases from J, with 10 bases between. The length of the CDR3 is 12 residues. CDR3 sequence: CASRGPGTEAFF. CDR3 DNA: TGTGCCAGCAGGGGGCCTGGGACTGAAGCTTTCTTT.

This clonotype was detected ten times or more. The chain recombines TRBV27 with TRBJ1-5; 8 positions match TRBD1. CDR3 length equals 14 residues. J lost 6 bases, V lost 1 base, and 2 bases had no gene match. The germline V gene encodes CDR1 MNHEY and CDR2 SMNVEV (reference sequence). The CDR3 sequence is CASSLYTGGQPQHF. The CDR3, as DNA: TGTGCCAGCAGTTTATATACAGGGGGTCAGCCCCAGCATTTT.

The chain carries TRBV13 and TRBJ1-1, with D tentatively TRBD1 (6 bases). Germline CDR1 PRHDT, CDR2 FYEKMQ (reference sequence). V was clipped by 5 bases and J by 0 bases, with 13 bases between them. This CDR3 is 15 amino acids long. The CDR3 is CASSTTGLMNTEAFF. CDR3 DNA sequence: TGTGCCAGCAGCACAACAGGGCTTATGAACACTGAAGCTTTCTTT.

This clonotype occurred a few times. The chain joins TRBV5-1 to TRBJ1-1; 8 nucleotides align to TRBD1. J lost 3 bases, V lost 3 bases, and 4 bases had no gene match. The CDR3 spans 14 residues. In germline, CDR1 is SGHRS, CDR2 YFSETQ. The CDR3 DNA reads as TGCGCCAGCAGCTCCAGGGGGCAGGACACTGAAGCTTTCTTT. It is translated as CASSSRGQDTEAFF.

This clonotype was picked up many times. This chain uses TRBV11-1 with TRBJ2-7, with a weak D call TRBD2 (6 bases). V lost 1 base and J 2 bases, leaving 12 bases between the germline ends. The V gene's germline CDR1 is SGHAT and CDR2 FQDESV (reference sequence). The CDR3 has 15 residues. The CDR3 protein is CASSLVGGSTYEQYF. DNA of the CDR3: TGTGCCAGCAGCTTAGTCGGGGGTAGTACCTACGAGCAGTACTTC.

This clonotype occurred many times. The chain has TRBV7-2 and TRBJ2-7; D not certain. There are 15 residues in the CDR3. Germline V gives CDR1 SGHTA, CDR2 FQGNSA. V shed 5 bases and J shed 4 bases, with 18 bases lying between them. CDR3 sequence reads: CASSHPSSARYEQYF. Written as DNA, the CDR3 is TGTGCCAGCAGCCACCCGTCGTCCGCCCGTTACGAGCAGTACTTC.

This clonotype occurred many times. The CDR3 spells CASSLRKGAVTEAFF. The CDR3 DNA follows: TGTGCCAGCAGTTTAAGGAAGGGGGCTGTCACTGAAGCTTTCTTT. V gene TRBV6-6 combines with J gene TRBJ1-1; 7 bases agree with TRBD1. V gave up 4 bases and J gave up 4 bases; unmatched junction bases: 9. This CDR3 contains 15 residues. Germline CDR1 reads MNHNY; CDR2 reads SVGAGI (reference sequence).